This T cell receptor (beta chain) was recorded in a study of cytomegalovirus exposure and HLA in healthy donors. At the level of the study: Genotyping showed around 80% of almost 400 donors falling in the Caucasian-associated ancestry cluster. Study outcomes and limitations: Further analysis was carried out later, and it showed several of the most significant clusters appearing linked to common viral pathogens.

Regarding this clone: What it binds is unknown.

PCR was performed using 60 Vbeta and 13 Jbeta primers. The authors' processing: An analysis performed later counted 75 million to 80 million unique TCR beta chains (roughly 11 million of them shared). TCRdb's table, derived via immunoSEQ multiplex PCR, lists solely in-frame clones and lacks some. V and J calls plus clone size are reproduced from that table; the DNA served to infer D and trimming. The table shows 120,000 to 150,000 clones, with 79% occurring only once. CDR1 and CDR2 from the germline V gene are SGHRS and YFSETQ. After removal of 1 base from V and 7 bases from J, the junction contained 6 bases not matched to a gene. The CDR3 spans 15 residues.

The TCR originated in a woman aged 40 to 49 in good health and CMV-seropositive. The chain joins TRBV5-1 to TRBJ2-2; TRBD2 aligns across 8 bases. Sequencing was carried out using PBMCs. The CDR3 loop is CASSLMTSDGGELFF. The CDR3 nucleotides are TGCGCCAGCAGCTTGATGACTAGCGACGGCGGGGAGCTGTTTTTT. Full variable domain (missing parts from reference TRBV5-1 and TRBJ2-2): KAGVTQTPRYLIKTRGQQVTLSCSPISGHRSVSWYQQTPGQGLQFLFEYFSETQRNKGNFPGRFSGRQFSNSRSEMNVSTLELGDSALYLCASSLMTSDGGELFFGEGSRLTVL.